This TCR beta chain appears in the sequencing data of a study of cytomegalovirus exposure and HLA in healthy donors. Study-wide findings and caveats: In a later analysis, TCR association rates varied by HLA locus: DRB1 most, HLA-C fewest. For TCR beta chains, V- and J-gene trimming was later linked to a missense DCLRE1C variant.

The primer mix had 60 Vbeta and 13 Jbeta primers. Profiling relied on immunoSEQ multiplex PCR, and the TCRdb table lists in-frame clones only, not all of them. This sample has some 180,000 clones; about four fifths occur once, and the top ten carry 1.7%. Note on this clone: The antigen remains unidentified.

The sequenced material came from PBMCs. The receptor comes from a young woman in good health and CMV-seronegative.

CDR3 DNA sequence: TGTGCCATCAGTGGTGACAGGGGCCTGAACACTGAAGCTTTCTTT. It translates to CAISGDRGLNTEAFF. The chain recombines TRBV10-3 with TRBJ1-1; 8 nucleotides line up with TRBD1. Germline CDR1 and CDR2: ENHRY and SYGVKD. This CDR3 spans 15 amino acids. The trim removed 4 bases at V and 0 bases at J, leaving 4 bases unmatched.